This T cell receptor (beta chain) emerged from a study of blood T cell repertoires in COVID-19. It was during active infection that Seattle patients were enrolled and then longitudinally followed. The germline V gene encodes CDR1 SNHLY and CDR2 FYNNEI. Trimming removed 0 bases from V and 5 bases from J, with 7 bases in between. CDR3 length: 13 residues. The repertoire was sequenced with immunoSEQ multiplex PCR; TCRdb's copy has only in-frame clones and lacks some. The data contain more than 85,000 clones, 70% to 90% of them singletons. The TCR comes from a man aged 50 to 59 with COVID-19, enrolled during active disease. The chain recombines TRBV2 with TRBJ1-2, with D possibly matching TRBD1 (6 bases). Material: peripheral blood. In DNA form, the CDR3 reads TGTGCCAGCAGTGAAGCAGGGGGTTATGGCTACACCTTC. Its protein is CASSEAGGYGYTF.